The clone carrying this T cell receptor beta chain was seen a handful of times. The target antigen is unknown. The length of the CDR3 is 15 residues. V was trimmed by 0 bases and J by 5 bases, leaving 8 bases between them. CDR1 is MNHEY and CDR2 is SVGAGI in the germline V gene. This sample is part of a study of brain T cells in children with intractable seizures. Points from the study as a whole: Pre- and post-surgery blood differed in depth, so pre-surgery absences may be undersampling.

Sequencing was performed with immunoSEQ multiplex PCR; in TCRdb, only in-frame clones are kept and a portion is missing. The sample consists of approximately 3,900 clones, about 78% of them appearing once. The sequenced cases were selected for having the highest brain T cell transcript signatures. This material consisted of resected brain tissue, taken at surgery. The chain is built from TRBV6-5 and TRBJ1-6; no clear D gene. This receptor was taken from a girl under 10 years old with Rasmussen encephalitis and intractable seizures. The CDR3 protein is CASSYSNSDNSPLHF. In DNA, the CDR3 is TGTGCCAGCAGTTACTCGAACAGCGATAATTCACCCCTCCACTTT.